The 25 T cell receptor beta chains below all came from one sample that was sequenced in a study of blood T cell repertoires in COVID-19. Method: immunoSEQ multiplex PCR; TCRdb's copy keeps in-frame clones and lacks some. The table includes about 270,000 clones, about nine tenths detected once. The sequenced sample consisted of PBMCs or T cells enriched from blood (not recorded which). Receptor source: a woman in her twenties or thirties with acute COVID-19.

The chain combines TRBV19 with TRBJ2-2, with D maybe TRBD2 (6 bases). CDR1 is LNHDA and CDR2 is SQIVND in the germline V gene (reference sequence). V lost 8 bases and J lost 0, with 13 bases in between. This CDR3 is 15 amino acids long. In nucleotides, the CDR3 is TGTGCCAGTTCATCCGGGACTGCGAACACCGGGGAGCTGTTTTTT. It specifies CASSSGTANTGELFF.

This chain joins TRBV27 and TRBJ1-4; D might be TRBD1 (5 bases). Germline lookup yields CDR1 MNHEY and CDR2 SMNVEV (reference sequence). This CDR3 spans 15 amino acids. Trimming pared 2 bases from V and 3 bases from J, leaving 10 bases between. CDR3: CASSLILGPNEKLFF. The CDR3, as DNA: TGTGCCAGCAGTTTAATCTTGGGGCCTAATGAAAAACTGTTTTTT.

This clone was recorded only once. The rearrangement links TRBV24-1 to TRBJ2-4, with D unresolved. Germline CDR1 and CDR2: KGHDR and SFDVKD. This CDR3 region has 13 residues. Trimming removed 4 bases from V and 11 bases from J, with 14 bases in between. The CDR3 is CATSDPSTGFQYF. As DNA, the CDR3 is TGTGCCACCAGTGACCCATCGACCGGGTTTCAGTACTTC.

This clone turned up a few times. V and J are TRBV11-1 and TRBJ2-2; possible D gene TRBD2, 5 bases. V lost 3 bases and J lost 2, with 7 bases in between. CDR3 length equals 14 residues. The V gene's germline CDR1 is SGHAT and CDR2 FQDESV (reference sequence). CDR3 in DNA: TGTGCCAGCAGCTTTGAGGGTAACACCGGGGAGCTGTTTTTT. Translating it yields CASSFEGNTGELFF.

The chain uses TRBV30 and TRBJ2-1; perhaps TRBD2 as D (6 bases). Germline V CDR1 and CDR2: GTSNPN, SVGIG (reference sequence). The CDR3 extends over 13 amino acids. The V end was cut by 2 bases, the J end by 7 bases, with 12 bases between. CDR3 in amino acids: CAWSPLAGNEQFF. The CDR3 bases are TGTGCCTGGAGTCCCCTCGCGGGAAATGAGCAGTTCTTC. The full variable domain, completed using reference TRBV30 and TRBJ2-1, is SQTIHQWPATLVQPVGSPLSLECTVEGTSNPNLYWYRQAAGRGLQLLFYSVGIGQISSEVPQNLSASRPQDRQFILSSKKLLLSDSGFYLCAWSPLAGNEQFFGPGTRLTVL.

The chain employs TRBV28 and TRBJ1-1, with 8 positions matching TRBD1. This CDR3 comprises 15 residues. Germline CDR1 reads MDHEN; CDR2 reads SYDVKM. V was clipped by 4 bases and J by 4 bases; unmatched bases: 8. The CDR3 nucleotides are TGTGCCAGCAGTTCGTGGACAGGGCTGGTCACTGAAGCTTTCTTT. Protein sequence: CASSSWTGLVTEAFF.

This clone is a singleton in its sample. The genes are TRBV4-2 and TRBJ2-3; tentatively, D is TRBD2 (6 bases). CDR3 length: 15 residues. Germline V gene data show CDR1 as LGHNA and CDR2 as YNFKEQ. V was pared by 1 base and J by 4 bases, with 12 bases between. CDR3 sequence: CASSQGTGVSDTQYF. In nucleotides, the CDR3 is TGTGCCAGCAGCCAAGGCACGGGAGTGTCAGATACGCAGTATTTT.

The chain uses TRBV15 and TRBJ2-7; perhaps TRBD2 as D (6 bases). The CDR3 sequence is 17 residues long. The germline V gene encodes CDR1 LNHNV and CDR2 YYDKDF (reference sequence). Trimming removed 0 bases from V and 5 bases from J, with 20 bases in between. CDR3 in amino acids: CATSRDRAAGVNHEQYF. In DNA, the CDR3 is TGTGCCACCAGCAGAGATCGTGCAGCGGGCGTAAACCACGAGCAGTACTTC.

This clone was counted once. The V call is TRBV10-3, the J call TRBJ2-7; TRBD1 matches at 9 bases. Germline CDR1 and CDR2: ENHRY and SYGVKD. The CDR3 contains 18 residues. The trim removed 6 bases at V and 1 base at J, leaving 16 bases unmatched. The CDR3 DNA is TGTGCCATCAGGGGACAGGGCCCGACGGAAGAGGGTTCCTACGAGCAGTACTTC. Translated, it gives CAIRGQGPTEEGSYEQYF.

The J gene is TRBJ2-1, the V gene TRBV27, with TRBD1 matching over 9 bases. In germline, CDR1 is MNHEY, CDR2 SMNVEV (reference sequence). The CDR3 runs 15 residues. The ends lost 6 bases at V and 5 bases at J; junction bases unmatched: 8. The CDR3 region has the DNA TGTGCCAGCAGCGGGCTACAGGGGGCCCACAATGAGCAGTTCTTC. Its translation: CASSGLQGAHNEQFF.

The chain combines TRBV9 with TRBJ2-7, with D tentatively TRBD1 (6 bases). Germline values: CDR1 SGDLS, CDR2 YYNGEE. V gave up 3 bases and J gave up 0 bases, with 13 bases separating them. The CDR3 covers 15 residues. CDR3 amino acids: CASSGGLTSSYEQYF. Written as DNA, the CDR3 is TGTGCCAGCAGCGGGGGGCTTACGAGCTCCTACGAGCAGTACTTC.

The rearrangement uses TRBV7-9 and TRBJ1-4; no clear D. The V end lost 6 bases, the J end lost 0 bases, and 11 bases lay between the germline ends. This CDR3 has 15 residues. CDR1 is SEHNR and CDR2 is FQNEAQ in the germline V gene (reference sequence). The CDR3 coding sequence is TGTGCCAGCAGTCCGTCCGCGGCAACTAATGAAAAACTGTTTTTT. Protein: CASSPSAATNEKLFF.

This sequence joins TRBV24-1 and TRBJ2-3; TRBD1 aligns across 11 bases. The CDR3 runs to 16 residues. The V gene's germline CDR1 is KGHDR and CDR2 SFDVKD. V dropped 7 bases and J dropped 4; count of bases not matched to a gene: 9. CDR3 nucleotides: TGTGCCACCAGCAAGGACAGGGGGCTTGGTTCAGATACGCAGTATTTT. Amino acid sequence: CATSKDRGLGSDTQYF.

The rearrangement links TRBV5-1 to TRBJ2-1, with 10 bases lining up with TRBD2. The ends lost 7 bases at V and 7 bases at J; junction bases unmatched: 8. In germline, CDR1 is SGHRS, CDR2 YFSETQ. The length of the CDR3 is 14 residues. The CDR3 protein is CASDSGRAENEQFF. The CDR3, as DNA: TGCGCCAGCGACAGCGGGAGGGCCGAGAATGAGCAGTTCTTC.

The J gene is TRBJ2-2, the V gene TRBV5-4; D gene uncertain. The CDR3 spans 12 residues. CDR1 is SGHNT, CDR2 YYREEE, per germline (reference sequence). The V gene lost 4 bases and the J gene lost 2 bases, with 3 bases spanning the gap. For the CDR3, the DNA is TGTGCCAGCAGCCCTAACACCGGGGAGCTGTTTTTT. It codes for CASSPNTGELFF.

J is TRBJ2-7 and V is TRBV15; the D gene is possibly TRBD1 (7 bases). V was clipped by 0 bases and J by 6 bases, with 18 bases between them. The CDR3 covers 16 residues. Germline assignment: CDR1 LNHNV and CDR2 YYDKDF (reference sequence). The CDR3 bases are TGTGCCACCAGCAGAGATCAGGGGGGCACCGCTGGCGAGCAGTACTTC. Protein: CATSRDQGGTAGEQYF.

The V call is TRBV28, the J call TRBJ2-1; the match to TRBD1 covers 7 bases. Per germline, CDR1 MDHEN and CDR2 SYDVKM. CDR3 length equals 14 residues. Trimming at V came to 8 bases and at J to 4 bases, leaving 8 bases not matched to a gene. CDR3 sequence reads: CASRLGDSYNEQFF. The DNA for the CDR3 is TGTGCCAGCCGACTTGGGGACAGTTACAATGAGCAGTTCTTC.

The chain links TRBV7-2 to TRBJ2-1; D not resolved. This CDR3 is 14 amino acids long. With 1 base removed from V and 5 bases from J, the gap between germline ends came to 9 bases. The germline V gene encodes CDR1 SGHTA and CDR2 FQGNSA. CDR3 in amino acids: CASSLVWPNNEQFF. The CDR3 DNA reads as TGTGCCAGCAGCTTAGTTTGGCCAAACAATGAGCAGTTCTTC.

This chain connects TRBV6-5 to TRBJ2-7; maybe TRBD1 (5 bases). V was clipped by 6 bases and J by 2 bases, with 17 bases between them. The CDR3 sequence is 15 residues long. Germline V gene data show CDR1 as MNHEY and CDR2 as SVGAGI. CDR3 coding DNA: TGTGCCAGCAGCTTGAAAACCAGGGTAGCCTACGAGCAGTACTTC. Its translation is CASSLKTRVAYEQYF.

In this sample, this clone turned up once. The chain employs TRBV5-1 and TRBJ2-1, with D possibly matching TRBD1 (6 bases). The CDR3 is 15 amino acids. Trimming took off 5 bases at V and 5 bases at J, with 17 bases between the two ends. The V gene's germline CDR1 is SGHRS and CDR2 YFSETQ. CDR3 amino acids: CASSDQGLPHNEQFF. CDR3 coding DNA: TGCGCCAGCAGTGATCAGGGGCTCCCCCACAATGAGCAGTTCTTC. The full variable domain, rest sourced from reference TRBV5-1 and TRBJ2-1, is KAGVTQTPRYLIKTRGQQVTLSCSPISGHRSVSWYQQTPGQGLQFLFEYFSETQRNKGNFPGRFSGRQFSNSRSEMNVSTLELGDSALYLCASSDQGLPHNEQFFGPGTRLTVL.

The rearrangement links TRBV29-1 to TRBJ2-3; TRBD2 matches at 13 bases. This CDR3 region has 15 residues. Trimming removed 6 bases from V and 3 bases from J; junction bases left unmatched: 6. CDR1 and CDR2 (germline): SQVTM, ANQGSEA. DNA for the CDR3: TGCAGCGTGGAGGGACTAGCGGGAACGACAGATACGCAGTATTTT. Amino acid sequence: CSVEGLAGTTDTQYF.

The rearrangement links TRBV20-1 to TRBJ2-7; D is uncertain. From germline, CDR1 is DFQATT and CDR2 SNEGSKA (reference sequence). This CDR3 has 11 residues. Between the trimmed V and J ends, which lost 7 bases and 0 bases, there was a span of 7 bases. The CDR3 loop is CSGDNSYEQYF. The CDR3 region has the DNA TGCAGTGGTGACAACTCCTACGAGCAGTACTTC.

The rearrangement joins TRBV14 to TRBJ2-7; D may be TRBD1 (6 bases). Germline V lookup: CDR1 SGHDN, CDR2 FVKESK. This CDR3 region has 17 residues. V was trimmed by 0 bases and J by 1 base, leaving 16 bases between them. The DNA for the CDR3 is TGTGCCAGCAGCCAAGATCGCAACAGGGAAACGTCCTACGAGCAGTACTTC. Protein: CASSQDRNRETSYEQYF. The full variable domain, its missing parts supplied by reference TRBV14 and TRBJ2-7, is EAGVTQFPSHSVIEKGQTVTLRCDPISGHDNLYWYRRVMGKEIKFLLHFVKESKQDESGMPNNRFLAERTGGTYSTLKVQPAELEDSGVYFCASSQDRNRETSYEQYFGPGTRLTVT.

In nucleotides, the CDR3 is TGTGCCAGCAAGGTGGCGGGAGGGACCGGGGAGCTGTTTTTT. Its translation: CASKVAGGTGELFF. The chain recombines TRBV5-5 with TRBJ2-2, with 9 nucleotides matching TRBD2. This CDR3 is 14 amino acids long. Per the germline V gene, CDR1 is SGHKS and CDR2 is YYEKEE (reference sequence). Unmatched junction bases numbered 5, after V lost 6 bases and J lost 5 bases.

The gene calls are TRBV27 and TRBJ1-1; tentative D call: TRBD1 (5 bases). V lost 4 bases and J 7 bases, leaving 10 bases between the germline ends. The CDR3 extends over 12 amino acids. Germline V gene data show CDR1 as MNHEY and CDR2 as SMNVEV (reference sequence). The CDR3 loop reads CASSSYGGEAFF. CDR3 sequence (DNA): TGTGCCAGCAGTTCTTACGGGGGTGAAGCTTTCTTT.